This is a list of T cell receptor beta chains from one sample in a study of identical twins. TCRdb re-called the 5' RACE reads with MiXCR, one entry per CDR3 protein. This repertoire shows roughly 570,000 distinct CDR3 sequences, more than 9% found once; its top ten account for 3%. The sample was also linked to a second study, of yellow fever vaccine responses in identical twins.

Sequences were obtained from PBMCs. These receptors all stem from a woman aged 18-29 years in good health. Each CDR3 is given with its conserved first and last residue. The D gene is left open where the match is weak. The size field is filled for only some rows; it gives once, few, many or a size class.

d_call: NA; j_call: TRBJ2-1; v_call: TRBV10-3; clone_size: few; cdr3_length: 20; cdr3_aa: CAISDRGRELTGTINNEQFF; cdr3_nt: TGTGCCATCAGTGACAGGGGGCGGGAGTTAACCGGGACCATCAACAATGAGCAGTTCTTC
d_call: NA; j_call: TRBJ2-5; v_call: TRBV12-3/TRBV12-4; clone_size: few; cdr3_length: 13; cdr3_aa: CASRLGTEETQYF; cdr3_nt: TGTGCCAGCAGACTGGGGACCGAAGAGACCCAGTACTTC
d_call: TRBD2; j_call: TRBJ2-1; v_call: TRBV12-3/TRBV12-4; clone_size: NA; cdr3_length: 17; cdr3_aa: CASSTSLAGDSYNEQFF; cdr3_nt: TGTGCCAGCAGTACCTCTTTAGCGGGGGACTCGTACAATGAGCAGTTCTTC
d_call: NA; j_call: TRBJ2-1; v_call: TRBV10-3; clone_size: NA; cdr3_length: 17; cdr3_aa: CAISGPSGVGIVNEQFF; cdr3_nt: TGTGCCATCAGTGGGCCCTCCGGGGTGGGAATAGTCAATGAGCAGTTCTTC
d_call: TRBD2; j_call: TRBJ2-1; v_call: TRBV27; clone_size: few; cdr3_length: 17; cdr3_aa: CASSLDSGGTSYNEQFF; cdr3_nt: TGTGCCAGCAGTTTAGATAGCGGGGGGACCAGCTACAATGAGCAGTTCTTC
d_call: TRBD2; j_call: TRBJ2-3; v_call: TRBV24-1; clone_size: few; cdr3_length: 15; cdr3_aa: CATGGTNKPSDTQYF; cdr3_nt: TGTGCCACCGGCGGGACTAACAAGCCCTCAGATACGCAGTATTTT
d_call: NA; j_call: TRBJ2-3; v_call: TRBV29-1; clone_size: many; cdr3_length: 14; cdr3_aa: CSVADILGADTQYF; cdr3_nt: TGCAGCGTAGCCGATATACTGGGGGCAGATACGCAGTATTTT
d_call: TRBD2; j_call: TRBJ2-3; v_call: TRBV20-1; clone_size: few; cdr3_length: 15; cdr3_aa: CSVAKAGSSTDTQYF; cdr3_nt: TGCAGTGTAGCAAAAGCGGGGTCTAGCACAGATACGCAGTATTTT
d_call: NA; j_call: TRBJ2-7; v_call: TRBV9; clone_size: NA; cdr3_length: 14; cdr3_aa: CASSVEGIQGEQYF; cdr3_nt: TGTGCCAGCAGCGTAGAGGGTATCCAGGGCGAGCAGTACTTC
d_call: TRBD2; j_call: TRBJ2-1; v_call: TRBV7-7; clone_size: many; cdr3_length: 16; cdr3_aa: CASSPRLAGGKYEQFF; cdr3_nt: TGTGCTAGCAGCCCGAGACTAGCGGGAGGGAAGTATGAGCAGTTCTTC
d_call: NA; j_call: TRBJ2-3; v_call: TRBV5-5; clone_size: many; cdr3_length: 16; cdr3_aa: CASSFTRGEGTDTQYF; cdr3_nt: TGTGCCAGCAGCTTCACCAGGGGAGAGGGCACAGATACGCAGTATTTT
d_call: NA; j_call: TRBJ1-2; v_call: TRBV12-3/TRBV12-4; clone_size: NA; cdr3_length: 13; cdr3_aa: CASTQRSRGGYTF; cdr3_nt: TGTGCCAGCACCCAACGAAGCAGGGGTGGCTACACCTTC
d_call: NA; j_call: TRBJ1-2; v_call: TRBV5-1; clone_size: many; cdr3_length: 14; cdr3_aa: CASSLEINIYGYTF; cdr3_nt: TGCGCCAGCAGCTTGGAGATCAACATTTATGGCTACACCTTC
d_call: TRBD1; j_call: TRBJ1-5; v_call: TRBV2; clone_size: NA; cdr3_length: 16; cdr3_aa: CASSEPGQGANQPQHF; cdr3_nt: TGTGCCAGCAGTGAGCCGGGACAGGGGGCAAATCAGCCCCAGCATTTT
d_call: NA; j_call: TRBJ2-7; v_call: TRBV12-3/TRBV12-4; clone_size: many; cdr3_length: 14; cdr3_aa: CASSSHRKTYEQYF; cdr3_nt: TGTGCCAGCAGTTCCCATCGGAAAACCTACGAGCAGTACTTC
d_call: NA; j_call: TRBJ2-7; v_call: TRBV28; clone_size: NA; cdr3_length: 14; cdr3_aa: CASSLRQVSYEQYF; cdr3_nt: TGTGCCAGCAGTTTAAGACAGGTCTCCTACGAGCAGTACTTC
d_call: TRBD1; j_call: TRBJ2-7; v_call: TRBV10-3; clone_size: NA; cdr3_length: 13; cdr3_aa: CAASGQLTYEQYF; cdr3_nt: TGTGCCGCATCGGGACAGCTAACCTACGAGCAGTACTTC
d_call: TRBD1; j_call: TRBJ1-1; v_call: TRBV20-1; clone_size: few; cdr3_length: 17; cdr3_aa: CSASPIRDRTWNTEAFF; cdr3_nt: TGCAGTGCTAGCCCCATCCGGGACAGAACATGGAACACTGAAGCTTTCTTT
d_call: NA; j_call: TRBJ1-1; v_call: TRBV5-1; clone_size: NA; cdr3_length: 14; cdr3_aa: CASSVGKPNTEAFF; cdr3_nt: TGCGCCAGCAGCGTAGGGAAACCGAACACTGAAGCTTTCTTT
d_call: NA; j_call: TRBJ2-7; v_call: TRBV7-9; clone_size: NA; cdr3_length: 14; cdr3_aa: CASSLDGENYEQYF; cdr3_nt: TGTGCCAGCAGCTTAGACGGGGAGAACTACGAGCAGTACTTC
d_call: TRBD1; j_call: TRBJ2-7; v_call: TRBV5-5; clone_size: NA; cdr3_length: 13; cdr3_aa: CASSGTAAYEQYF; cdr3_nt: TGTGCCAGCAGCGGGACAGCAGCCTACGAGCAGTACTTC
d_call: NA; j_call: TRBJ2-5; v_call: TRBV7-2; clone_size: many; cdr3_length: 15; cdr3_aa: CASSQAIRQQETQYF; cdr3_nt: TGTGCCAGCAGCCAGGCCATACGACAGCAAGAGACCCAGTACTTC
d_call: TRBD2; j_call: TRBJ2-1; v_call: TRBV11-2; clone_size: many; cdr3_length: 16; cdr3_aa: CASSLTPGLVYNEQFF; cdr3_nt: TGTGCCAGCAGCTTAACGCCGGGACTAGTCTACAATGAGCAGTTCTTC
d_call: TRBD1; j_call: TRBJ1-1; v_call: TRBV20-1; clone_size: NA; cdr3_length: 17; cdr3_aa: CCARAIRDRQGGTEAFF; cdr3_nt: TGCTGTGCTAGAGCCATTCGGGATAGACAGGGGGGCACTGAAGCTTTCTTT
d_call: NA; j_call: TRBJ2-3; v_call: TRBV10-3; clone_size: NA; cdr3_length: 13; cdr3_aa: CAIMRDKEDTQYF; cdr3_nt: TGTGCCATCATGAGGGACAAAGAAGATACGCAGTATTTT
d_call: TRBD1; j_call: TRBJ2-7; v_call: TRBV6-1; clone_size: many; cdr3_length: 15; cdr3_aa: CASSEGSGTAYEQYF; cdr3_nt: TGTGCCAGCAGTGAGGGCTCCGGGACAGCCTACGAGCAGTACTTC
d_call: NA; j_call: TRBJ2-1; v_call: TRBV20-1; clone_size: NA; cdr3_length: 16; cdr3_aa: CSARDILDGGYNEQFF; cdr3_nt: TGCAGTGCTAGAGATATCCTAGACGGCGGGTACAATGAGCAGTTCTTC
d_call: NA; j_call: TRBJ2-5; v_call: TRBV28; clone_size: few; cdr3_length: 14; cdr3_aa: CASSFRGAEETQYF; cdr3_nt: TGTGCCAGCAGTTTTCGGGGGGCCGAAGAGACCCAGTACTTC
d_call: NA; j_call: TRBJ2-3; v_call: TRBV20-1; clone_size: few; cdr3_length: 17; cdr3_aa: CSARDGKALGIPDTQYF; cdr3_nt: TGCAGTGCTAGAGATGGAAAGGCCCTAGGGATTCCAGATACGCAGTATTTT
d_call: NA; j_call: TRBJ1-2; v_call: TRBV5-5; clone_size: few; cdr3_length: 13; cdr3_aa: CASSFQGQDGYTF; cdr3_nt: TGTGCCAGCAGCTTCCAGGGGCAGGATGGCTACACCTTC
d_call: NA; j_call: TRBJ1-1; v_call: TRBV27; clone_size: NA; cdr3_length: 15; cdr3_aa: CASGKGGTGNTEAFF; cdr3_nt: TGTGCCAGCGGAAAAGGAGGGACGGGTAACACTGAAGCTTTCTTT
d_call: TRBD2; j_call: TRBJ2-7; v_call: TRBV27; clone_size: few; cdr3_length: 14; cdr3_aa: CASSLSRGTLGQYF; cdr3_nt: TGTGCCAGCAGCCTCTCGCGGGGGACCCTAGGGCAGTACTTC
d_call: TRBD2; j_call: TRBJ2-1; v_call: TRBV14; clone_size: NA; cdr3_length: 15; cdr3_aa: CASSWTSGRGYEQFF; cdr3_nt: TGTGCCAGCAGCTGGACTAGCGGGAGGGGCTATGAGCAGTTCTTC
d_call: TRBD2; j_call: TRBJ2-7; v_call: TRBV18; clone_size: few; cdr3_length: 14; cdr3_aa: CASSPHRAGHEQYF; cdr3_nt: TGTGCCAGCTCACCACACAGAGCGGGACACGAGCAGTACTTC
d_call: NA; j_call: TRBJ2-1; v_call: TRBV20-1; clone_size: few; cdr3_length: 12; cdr3_aa: CSARDPGRGQFF; cdr3_nt: TGCAGTGCTAGAGACCCGGGGCGAGGGCAGTTCTTC
d_call: TRBD1; j_call: TRBJ2-3; v_call: TRBV25-1; clone_size: few; cdr3_length: 17; cdr3_aa: CASSELGQGASTDTQYF; cdr3_nt: TGTGCCAGCAGTGAATTGGGCCAGGGGGCCTCCACAGATACGCAGTATTTT
d_call: NA; j_call: TRBJ2-7; v_call: TRBV29-1; clone_size: few; cdr3_length: 13; cdr3_aa: CSALMPSSYEQYF; cdr3_nt: TGCAGCGCCCTTATGCCCAGCTCCTACGAGCAGTACTTC
d_call: TRBD2; j_call: TRBJ2-3; v_call: TRBV5-1; clone_size: NA; cdr3_length: 13; cdr3_aa: CASSPGLADTQYF; cdr3_nt: TGCGCCAGCAGCCCGGGACTAGCAGATACGCAGTATTTT
d_call: NA; j_call: TRBJ1-2; v_call: TRBV11-2; clone_size: few; cdr3_length: 18; cdr3_aa: CASSLRPRDITSNYGYTF; cdr3_nt: TGTGCCAGCAGCCTCCGTCCCCGGGACATCACATCCAACTATGGCTACACCTTC
d_call: TRBD2; j_call: TRBJ2-3; v_call: TRBV11-2; clone_size: NA; cdr3_length: 21; cdr3_aa: CASSLGPPGGAFGFTADTQYF; cdr3_nt: TGTGCCAGCAGCTTAGGTCCCCCCGGGGGGGCCTTTGGTTTTACAGCAGATACGCAGTATTTT
d_call: NA; j_call: TRBJ1-2; v_call: TRBV7-9; clone_size: few; cdr3_length: 16; cdr3_aa: CASSLDLSTGDYGYTF; cdr3_nt: TGTGCCAGCAGCTTAGATTTGTCGACAGGCGACTATGGCTACACCTTC
d_call: NA; j_call: TRBJ2-1; v_call: TRBV30; clone_size: few; cdr3_length: 13; cdr3_aa: CAWSVGGNYEQFF; cdr3_nt: TGTGCCTGGAGTGTCGGTGGGAACTATGAGCAGTTCTTC
d_call: NA; j_call: TRBJ2-7; v_call: TRBV27; clone_size: few; cdr3_length: 14; cdr3_aa: CASRPTTSKYEQYF; cdr3_nt: TGTGCCAGCAGACCGACGACTAGTAAGTACGAGCAGTACTTC
d_call: TRBD2; j_call: TRBJ2-5; v_call: TRBV10-3; clone_size: NA; cdr3_length: 16; cdr3_aa: CAISLRLAGGGETQYF; cdr3_nt: TGTGCCATCAGCCTAAGACTAGCGGGGGGCGGAGAGACCCAGTACTTC
d_call: TRBD1; j_call: TRBJ2-2; v_call: TRBV5-1; clone_size: many; cdr3_length: 15; cdr3_aa: CASSLGQGDTGELFF; cdr3_nt: TGTGCCAGCAGCTTAGGACAGGGGGACACCGGGGAGCTGTTTTTT
d_call: TRBD2; j_call: TRBJ2-1; v_call: TRBV20-1; clone_size: NA; cdr3_length: 13; cdr3_aa: CSPREGSYNEQFF; cdr3_nt: TGCAGTCCGCGGGAGGGGTCCTACAATGAGCAGTTCTTC
d_call: NA; j_call: TRBJ2-3; v_call: TRBV7-9; clone_size: few; cdr3_length: 14; cdr3_aa: CASSQAVEGGTQYF; cdr3_nt: TGTGCCAGCAGCCAAGCCGTGGAAGGAGGTACGCAGTATTTT
d_call: TRBD2; j_call: TRBJ2-5; v_call: TRBV29-1; clone_size: few; cdr3_length: 15; cdr3_aa: CSVEGGGLAGETQYF; cdr3_nt: TGCAGCGTTGAGGGGGGGGGACTAGCAGGAGAGACCCAGTACTTC
d_call: NA; j_call: TRBJ2-2; v_call: TRBV4-2; clone_size: many; cdr3_length: 17; cdr3_aa: CASSQELAAANTGELFF; cdr3_nt: TGTGCCAGCAGCCAAGAACTAGCCGCTGCGAACACCGGGGAGCTGTTTTTT
d_call: NA; j_call: TRBJ2-5; v_call: TRBV15; clone_size: few; cdr3_length: 15; cdr3_aa: CATSRDHRVEETQYF; cdr3_nt: TGTGCCACCAGCAGAGATCATAGGGTGGAAGAGACCCAGTACTTC
d_call: TRBD2; j_call: TRBJ2-7; v_call: TRBV6-1; clone_size: NA; cdr3_length: 15; cdr3_aa: CASRKSLAGAYEQYF; cdr3_nt: TGTGCCAGCAGGAAAAGTCTAGCGGGTGCCTACGAGCAGTACTTC
d_call: TRBD2; j_call: TRBJ2-1; v_call: TRBV15; clone_size: NA; cdr3_length: 15; cdr3_aa: CATSVTGLKNNEQFF; cdr3_nt: TGTGCCACCAGTGTTACGGGACTAAAGAACAATGAGCAGTTCTTC
d_call: NA; j_call: TRBJ1-2; v_call: TRBV29-1; clone_size: many; cdr3_length: 13; cdr3_aa: CSVEGQPNYGYTF; cdr3_nt: TGCAGCGTTGAAGGACAGCCTAACTATGGCTACACCTTC
d_call: NA; j_call: TRBJ2-7; v_call: TRBV11-2; clone_size: many; cdr3_length: 14; cdr3_aa: CASSLDSFSYEQYF; cdr3_nt: TGTGCCAGCAGCTTAGACTCCTTCTCCTACGAGCAGTACTTC
d_call: NA; j_call: TRBJ1-1; v_call: TRBV7-9; clone_size: NA; cdr3_length: 15; cdr3_aa: CASSLADRLNTEAFF; cdr3_nt: TGTGCCAGCAGCTTAGCTGACAGATTGAACACTGAAGCTTTCTTT